The rows below give T cell receptor beta chains drawn from one sample of a study of cytomegalovirus exposure and HLA in healthy donors. Sequencing used immunoSEQ multiplex PCR; TCRdb keeps in-frame clones, though not all of them. In the table there are 100,000 to 150,000 clones, over 70% of which are singletons. The sample comprised PBMCs. These receptors were collected from a woman aged 18-29 years in good health and CMV-seronegative. Each CDR3 is given with its conserved first and last residue. Fields, in order: V gene, J gene, CDR3 protein.

v_call: TRBV5-1
j_call: TRBJ2-5
cdr3_aa: CASSYPGGAGQETQYF

v_call: TRBV27
j_call: TRBJ2-7
cdr3_aa: CASSLSAGYSYEQYF

v_call: TRBV30
j_call: TRBJ2-2
cdr3_aa: CAWRVDREIGELFF

v_call: TRBV9
j_call: TRBJ2-3
cdr3_aa: CASSVTGTDTQYF

v_call: TRBV30
j_call: TRBJ1-3
cdr3_aa: CAWRRGAYGNTIYF

v_call: TRBV27
j_call: TRBJ2-7
cdr3_aa: CASSPGASGYEQYF

v_call: TRBV7-9
j_call: TRBJ1-5
cdr3_aa: CASSFGGASNQPQHF

v_call: TRBV10-3
j_call: TRBJ2-1
cdr3_aa: CAISENLGGANEQFF

v_call: TRBV4-2
j_call: TRBJ2-3
cdr3_aa: CASSQTSGSLARTDTQYF

v_call: TRBV5-1
j_call: TRBJ2-1
cdr3_aa: CASSTGTSRNEQFF

v_call: TRBV5-6
j_call: TRBJ1-1
cdr3_aa: CASSSFTEAFF

v_call: TRBV15
j_call: TRBJ2-1
cdr3_aa: CATSGGTFPDEQFF

v_call: TRBV19
j_call: TRBJ2-7
cdr3_aa: CASSSGPGASYEQYF

v_call: TRBV19
j_call: TRBJ1-4
cdr3_aa: CASSIVPDRGHEKLFF

v_call: TRBV6-5
j_call: TRBJ1-1
cdr3_aa: CASSDRQGAEAFF

v_call: TRBV30
j_call: TRBJ1-1
cdr3_aa: CAGGGTEAFF

v_call: TRBV11-3
j_call: TRBJ2-3
cdr3_aa: CASSRGQAFTDTQYF

v_call: TRBV5-4
j_call: TRBJ2-3
cdr3_aa: CASTEGTGPSDTQYF

v_call: TRBV6-5
j_call: TRBJ1-2
cdr3_aa: CASTPRTPGGYTF

v_call: TRBV10-1
j_call: TRBJ2-2
cdr3_aa: CASSASQGGELFF

v_call: TRBV2
j_call: TRBJ2-5
cdr3_aa: CASSWGVGETQYF

v_call: TRBV30
j_call: TRBJ2-3
cdr3_aa: CAWTDGGLRDTQYF

v_call: TRBV7-9
j_call: TRBJ1-2
cdr3_aa: CASSLAGGQRRTATF

v_call: TRBV7-9
j_call: TRBJ1-1
cdr3_aa: CASSRGLGTEAFF

v_call: TRBV19
j_call: TRBJ1-1
cdr3_aa: CASGRGNMNTEAFF

v_call: TRBV6-1
j_call: TRBJ2-7
cdr3_aa: CASRTLTGTYEQYF

v_call: TRBV10-3
j_call: TRBJ2-1
cdr3_aa: CATRRGDYYNEQFF

v_call: TRBV6-1
j_call: TRBJ1-2
cdr3_aa: CASRGGANYGYTF

v_call: TRBV4-2
j_call: TRBJ2-7
cdr3_aa: CASSKTSGKSSYEQYF

v_call: TRBV9
j_call: TRBJ2-3
cdr3_aa: CASSVEGRAGDTQYF

v_call: TRBV10-2
j_call: TRBJ2-1
cdr3_aa: CASSDGDGVNEQFF

v_call: TRBV27
j_call: TRBJ2-3
cdr3_aa: CASSPWSSGNTDTQYF

v_call: TRBV5-1
j_call: TRBJ2-7
cdr3_aa: CASSLAGRADGEQYF

v_call: TRBV4-1
j_call: TRBJ1-5
cdr3_aa: CASSRTQGVSQPQHF

v_call: TRBV15
j_call: TRBJ2-5
cdr3_aa: CATSGTASGVGTQYF

v_call: TRBV10-2
j_call: TRBJ1-2
cdr3_aa: CASRDTQRLYGYTF

v_call: TRBV5-1
j_call: TRBJ1-2
cdr3_aa: CASSVGQGSLHSDGYTF

v_call: TRBV7-6
j_call: TRBJ2-7
cdr3_aa: CASSLVGGSYEQYF

v_call: TRBV27
j_call: TRBJ1-1
cdr3_aa: CASSLAGLTEAFF